These T cell receptor beta chains were read from a single sample in a study of shared clonotypes between healthy human individuals. Here immunoSEQ multiplex PCR was the method, and the copy in TCRdb shows in-frame clones only, minus some. Counted here are about 2 million clones, around 95% occurring once; the ten biggest clones make up more than 0.1%. The source material was naive CD4+ T cells sorted from blood. The receptors stem from a man aged 18 to 29 in good health. Both conserved end residues are part of each CDR3. The D gene is left open where the match is weak. Clone size is not always given. Where it is, it says once, few, many or a class for expanded clones.

J gene	D gene	V gene	clone size	CDR3 DNA	CDR3 protein
TRBJ2-7	TRBD1	TRBV11-2	-	TGTGCCAGCATATTCACCGGGACAGGGAACCACGAGCAGTACTTC	CASIFTGTGNHEQYF
TRBJ1-6	-	TRBV6-5	-	TGTGCCAGCAGGGATGGGGATTCACCCCTCCACTTT	CASRDGDSPLHF
TRBJ2-7	TRBD1	TRBV5-1	-	TGCGCCAGCAGCTTGGGGACAGGGTCGTCCTACGAGCAGTACTTC	CASSLGTGSSYEQYF
TRBJ1-4	-	TRBV20-1	-	TGCAGTGCCGAGGGGCATGAAAAACTGTTTTTT	CSAEGHEKLFF
TRBJ1-6	-	TRBV6-1	-	TGTGCCAGCAGTGACCAACGGGGTTCACCCCTCCACTTT	CASSDQRGSPLHF
TRBJ2-2	-	TRBV19	-	TGTGCCAGCCTAGAGACGAACACCGGGGAGCTGTTTTTT	CASLETNTGELFF
TRBJ2-7	-	TRBV21-1	-	TGTGCCAGCAGCAAATCAGGGGGGCAGATCTACGAGCAGTACTTC	CASSKSGGQIYEQYF
TRBJ1-5	-	TRBV21-1	-	TGTGCCAGCAGCAAGGGGGCGCGTGTGGTCGAACAGCCCCAGCATTTT	CASSKGARVVEQPQHF
TRBJ1-4	-	TRBV9	-	TGTGCCAGCAGCGCAGACACCGGGACTTATGAAAAACTGTTTTTT	CASSADTGTYEKLFF
TRBJ2-7	-	TRBV28	-	TGTGCCAGCAGCAAAACCGGGACGGGCCTAAAGCAGTACTTC	CASSKTGTGLKQYF
TRBJ2-7	-	TRBV30	-	TGTGCCTGGGACCGGAATTTCGGCTCCTACGAGCAGTACTTC	CAWDRNFGSYEQYF
TRBJ2-2	TRBD2	TRBV7-2	-	TGTGCCAGCAGCTTTTCAGGACTAGCGCACACCGGGGAGCTGTTTTTT	CASSFSGLAHTGELFF
TRBJ2-3	-	TRBV5-1	-	TGCGCCAGCAGCTTGGGAATTCCAGATACGCAGTATTTT	CASSLGIPDTQYF
TRBJ1-2	TRBD1	TRBV15	once	TGTGCCACCAGCAGAGATCGGGGGACAGGGCGGTATGGCTACACCTTC	CATSRDRGTGRYGYTF
TRBJ1-2	TRBD1	TRBV14	-	TGTGCCAGCAGCCAAGGGGGACAGAGCTATTATGGCTACACCTTC	CASSQGGQSYYGYTF
TRBJ2-1	TRBD2	TRBV27	-	TGTGCCAGCAGTTTGGGGAGGGCCAGCAATGAGCAGTTCTTC	CASSLGRASNEQFF
TRBJ1-2	-	TRBV21-1	-	TGTGCCAGCAGCAAAGGGGACAAAGGAGAGTATGGCTACACCTTC	CASSKGDKGEYGYTF
TRBJ2-5	-	TRBV4-1	-	TGCGCCAGCAGCCATGGGACACCCCAAGAGACCCAGTACTTC	CASSHGTPQETQYF
TRBJ2-2	-	TRBV7-9	-	TGTGCCAGCAGCTTAAACCTGGGGGCGACCGGGGAGCTGTTTTTT	CASSLNLGATGELFF
TRBJ2-1	TRBD2	TRBV7-3	once	TGTGCCAGCAGTCGCCTAGCGGGGGTAAATGAGCAGTTCTTC	CASSRLAGVNEQFF
TRBJ2-3	TRBD2	TRBV5-1	-	TGCGCCAGCATCTCGGAACTAGCGGGGAGCACAGATACGCAGTATTTT	CASISELAGSTDTQYF
TRBJ1-6	TRBD1	TRBV7-9	few	TGTGCCAGCAGCCGGACAGGGGAATCACCCCTCCACTTT	CASSRTGESPLHF
TRBJ1-3	-	TRBV9	-	TGTGCCAGCACGGGGGGTCAGTCTGGAAACACCATATATTTT	CASTGGQSGNTIYF
TRBJ2-3	-	TRBV11-2	-	TGTGCCAGCAGGAACGGGGATACGCAGTATTTT	CASRNGDTQYF
TRBJ1-5	-	TRBV6-1	-	TGTGCCAGCAGTGACGGACAGCCCTATAGCAATCAGCCCCAGCATTTT	CASSDGQPYSNQPQHF
TRBJ2-5	-	TRBV19	once	TGTGCCAGTAGTACCCAAGGACACACCAAGCAAGAGACCCAGTACTTC	CASSTQGHTKQETQYF
TRBJ2-7	-	TRBV7-9	-	TGTGCCAGCAGCTTAGATGGGTCCTACGAGCAGTACTTC	CASSLDGSYEQYF
TRBJ2-1	-	TRBV6-1	-	TGTGCCAGCAGACATTTAGATGGGTACAATGAGCAGTTCTTC	CASRHLDGYNEQFF
TRBJ2-6	-	TRBV6-6	-	TGTGCCAGCAGTCACGGGGGGCCTGGGGCCAACGTCCTGACTTTC	CASSHGGPGANVLTF
TRBJ2-3	-	TRBV29-1	once	TGCAGCGTACTCGAGAGGTTTAGCACAGATACGCAGTATTTT	CSVLERFSTDTQYF
TRBJ2-7	TRBD2	TRBV6-5	-	TGTGCCAGCAGTCGGACTAGCGGGAACTACGAGCAGTACTTC	CASSRTSGNYEQYF
TRBJ1-2	TRBD1	TRBV7-9	-	TGTGCCAGCAGCCCAGGGGGAGCCCCGGCTCTCTATGGCTACACCTTC	CASSPGGAPALYGYTF
TRBJ1-6	-	TRBV11-1	once	TGTGCCAGCAGCCCCATTGGGAATTCACCCCTCCACTTT	CASSPIGNSPLHF
TRBJ2-5	TRBD2	TRBV25-1	once	TGTGCCAGCAGTGAACGGGGGAGGGGAGAGACCCAGTACTTC	CASSERGRGETQYF
TRBJ2-2	TRBD1	TRBV5-1	-	TGCGCCAGCAGCTCGGGGACAGCCCTATTAGGGCTGTTTTTT	CASSSGTALLGLFF
TRBJ1-3	-	TRBV7-2	-	TGTGCCAGCAGCTTATCCGGCAGCTCTGGAAACACCATATATTTT	CASSLSGSSGNTIYF
TRBJ2-3	-	TRBV14	few	TGTGCCAGCAGCCAAGGAGGGGGTGAAGATACGCAGTATTTT	CASSQGGGEDTQYF
TRBJ1-2	-	TRBV27	-	TGTGCCAGCAGTTTAAAAGAGGGAGGGTCTTATGGCTACACCTTC	CASSLKEGGSYGYTF
TRBJ1-3	TRBD1	TRBV6-6	-	TGTGCCAGCAACTCGGGACAGCTCTCCTCTGGAAACACCATATATTTT	CASNSGQLSSGNTIYF
TRBJ2-2	TRBD1	TRBV15	-	TGTGCCACCAGCAGCCTCGGACAGGGGATAGGAGCCGGGGAGCTGTTTTTT	CATSSLGQGIGAGELFF
TRBJ2-7	TRBD2	TRBV6-6	once	TGTGCCAGCAGGCGGGAGGGCCTCGAATCCTACGAGCAGTACTTC	CASRREGLESYEQYF
TRBJ1-6	TRBD1	TRBV5-1	-	TGCGCCAGCAGGGCGGGACAGGGGATGAGAAATCTTAATTCACCCCTCCACTTT	CASRAGQGMRNLNSPLHF
TRBJ1-6	-	TRBV5-1	few	TGCGCCAGCAGCGAAACTAATTCACCCCTCCACTTT	CASSETNSPLHF
TRBJ1-3	-	TRBV5-1	-	TGCGCCAGCAGCTTGACGGGTACAGGAAACACCATATATTTT	CASSLTGTGNTIYF
TRBJ2-3	-	TRBV6-6	-	TGTGCCAGCAGTTACGAGGGGACGGGAGCTGATACGCAGTATTTT	CASSYEGTGADTQYF
TRBJ2-5	-	TRBV6-1	-	TGTGCCAGCAGTGAAGCGCTTCTTAGGGACGGAGGGGAGACCCAGTACTTC	CASSEALLRDGGETQYF
TRBJ2-5	-	TRBV27	few	TGTGCCAGCAGTTCCGTTTGGACAGAAGAGACCCAGTACTTC	CASSSVWTEETQYF
TRBJ2-3	-	TRBV5-1	-	TGCGCCAGCAGCATTCCAGGGACACACACAGATACGCAGTATTTT	CASSIPGTHTDTQYF